These 30 T cell receptor beta chains share one sample of origin, sequenced in a study of OX40 agonist ivuxolimab in advanced cancers. Measured with immunoSEQ multiplex PCR; TCRdb has only the in-frame clones, and not every one. The repertoire consists of about 62,000 clones, with nearly 90% occurring once and the leading ten covering about 5%. Source: CD4+ or CD8+ T cells sorted from blood, taken in a trial of the OX40 agonist ivuxolimab. These receptors were obtained from an adult with an advanced solid tumor such as melanoma, head and neck, liver or kidney cancer.

This clone was observed a handful of times. The chain joins TRBV11-3 to TRBJ2-3, with D maybe TRBD2 (5 bases). Trimming left V 4 bases short and J 2 bases short, with 13 bases between. The CDR3 length is 15 residues. The germline gives CDR1 SGHNT, CDR2 YENEEA. The CDR3 spells CASSSLDYFTDTQYF. The DNA for the CDR3 is TGTGCCAGCAGCTCGCTTGACTATTTCACAGATACGCAGTATTTT.

This chain uses TRBV18 with TRBJ2-3; D unresolved. V was shortened by 2 bases and J by 4 bases, with 4 bases between the two germline ends. The CDR3 covers 12 residues. Germline V gives CDR1 KGHSH, CDR2 LQKENI. The CDR3 DNA sequence: TGTGCCAGCTCACCAAGGGCAGATACGCAGTATTTT. Amino acid sequence: CASSPRADTQYF.

The chain recombines TRBV7-8 with TRBJ2-5, with D maybe TRBD1 (6 bases). V was clipped by 5 bases and J by 0 bases, with 16 bases between them. Germline assignment: CDR1 SGHVS and CDR2 FQNEAQ. This CDR3 has 16 amino acids. The CDR3 bases are TGTGCCAGCAGCACACCAAGGACAGAATACCAAGAGACCCAGTACTTC. Protein: CASSTPRTEYQETQYF.

CDR3 residues: CASSLDGRGGTEAFF. CDR3 nucleotide sequence: TGCGCCAGCAGCTTGGATGGCAGGGGTGGCACTGAAGCTTTCTTT. The chain links TRBV5-1 to TRBJ1-1; D perhaps matches TRBD1 (6 bases). The germline V and J ends were trimmed by 0 bases and 4 bases, with 13 bases remaining between them. Germline V gene sequence: CDR1 SGHRS, CDR2 YFSETQ. The CDR3 loop spans 15 amino acids.

A single count supports this clone. The DNA for the CDR3 is TGTGCCTGGAGTTCACCCGGGAACAGGGGCAATCAGCCCCAGCATTTT. Translation gives CAWSSPGNRGNQPQHF. V and J are TRBV30 and TRBJ1-5; D is perhaps TRBD1 (6 bases). Between the trimmed V and J ends, which lost 2 bases and 2 bases, there was a span of 16 bases. This CDR3 region has 16 residues. CDR1 is GTSNPN, CDR2 SVGIG, per germline (reference sequence).

The CDR3 DNA sequence: TGTGCCCTCCGTCCGGGACCGACTCCGGGCGGGGAGCTGTTTTTT. It translates to CALRPGPTPGGELFF. The chain joins TRBV28 to TRBJ2-2; possibly TRBD1 or TRBD2 for D (5 bases each). Trimming took off 11 bases at V and 7 bases at J, with 23 bases between the two ends. Germline V gives CDR1 MDHEN, CDR2 SYDVKM. This CDR3 is built from 15 residues.

The chain recombines TRBV28 with TRBJ1-5; D is uncertain. Germline lookup yields CDR1 MDHEN and CDR2 SYDVKM. Trimming stripped 8 bases from V and 1 base from J, with 9 bases between. This CDR3 region has 13 residues. CDR3 loop: CASHWASNQPQHF. CDR3 DNA sequence: TGTGCCAGCCATTGGGCAAGCAATCAGCCCCAGCATTTT.

The V call is TRBV15, the J call TRBJ2-2; D is perhaps TRBD1 (6 bases). Germline V CDR1 and CDR2: LNHNV, YYDKDF (reference sequence). V was trimmed by 3 bases and J by 3 bases, leaving 14 bases between them. CDR3 size: 16 residues. The CDR3 region is CATSSPQDSYTGELFF. In DNA form, the CDR3 reads TGTGCCACCAGCAGCCCGCAGGACAGTTACACCGGGGAGCTGTTTTTT. Filled out from reference TRBV15 and TRBJ2-2, the complete variable domain reads DAMVIQNPRYQVTQFGKPVTLSCSQTLNHNVMYWYQQKSSQAPKLLFHYYDKDFNNEADTPDNFQSRRPNTSFCFLDIRSPGLGDTAMYLCATSSPQDSYTGELFFGEGSRLTVL.

The chain recombines TRBV5-5 with TRBJ2-2, with D perhaps matching TRBD2 (6 bases). The CDR3 length is 16 residues. CDR1 and CDR2 (germline): SGHKS, YYEKEE (reference sequence). V lost 1 base and J lost 1, with 11 bases in between. The CDR3 loop is CASSLYSGENTGELFF. The CDR3 DNA sequence: TGTGCCAGCAGCTTGTACTCGGGGGAGAACACCGGGGAGCTGTTTTTT. Full variable domain (outside the CDR3, taken from reference TRBV5-5 and TRBJ2-2): DAGVTQSPTHLIKTRGQQVTLRCSPISGHKSVSWYQQVLGQGPQFIFQYYEKEERGRGNFPDRFSARQFPNYSSELNVNALLLGDSALYLCASSLYSGENTGELFFGEGSRLTVL.

The rearrangement links TRBV5-4 to TRBJ1-6; no definite D call. Germline loops: CDR1 SGHNT, CDR2 YYREEE (reference sequence). The CDR3 totals 13 residues. The V gene lost 4 bases and the J gene lost 11 bases, with 13 bases spanning the gap. The chain's CDR3 is CASSQDKGTPLHF. For the CDR3, the DNA is TGTGCCAGCAGCCAAGATAAGGGAACACCCCTCCACTTT.

The chain carries TRBV30 and TRBJ1-2, with D maybe TRBD1 (5 bases). The CDR3 runs 12 residues. CDR1 is GTSNPN, CDR2 SVGIG, per germline (reference sequence). The V end was cut by 5 bases, the J end by 7 bases, with 14 bases between. CDR3 nucleotide sequence: TGTGCCTGGGAAAAGGGGCTGGCTGGCTACACCTTC. Encoded protein: CAWEKGLAGYTF.

This chain connects TRBV18 to TRBJ1-1; a possible D gene is TRBD1 (5 bases). This CDR3 contains 16 residues. Germline V lookup: CDR1 KGHSH, CDR2 LQKENI. The V and J ends lost 2 bases and 0 bases respectively, with 13 bases between them. This chain's CDR3 is CASSPLAGLMNTEAFF. In DNA form, the CDR3 reads TGTGCCAGCTCACCATTGGCAGGGTTAATGAACACTGAAGCTTTCTTT.

This chain joins TRBV7-9 and TRBJ1-4, with TRBD1 matching over 9 bases. In germline, CDR1 is SEHNR, CDR2 FQNEAQ (reference sequence). With 5 bases clipped from V and 8 bases from J, the junction kept 6 bases outside the gene matches. The CDR3 consists of 14 residues. CDR3 residues: CASSAPGTGEKLFF. In DNA form, the CDR3 reads TGTGCCAGCAGCGCCCCCGGGACAGGGGAAAAACTGTTTTTT.

The chain couples TRBV5-1 to TRBJ2-3; tentatively, D is TRBD1 (6 bases). V was trimmed by 5 bases and J by 0 bases, leaving 10 bases between them. Germline V gives CDR1 SGHRS, CDR2 YFSETQ. The CDR3 sequence is 14 residues long. The DNA for the CDR3 is TGCGCCAGCAGGACAGGCCCTAGCACAGATACGCAGTATTTT. It codes for CASRTGPSTDTQYF.

The chain is built from TRBV21-1 and TRBJ1-5; the D call of TRBD1 is as the table states it, not checked on the DNA. TRBV21-1 counts as a pseudogene. This CDR3 is built from 16 residues. CDR3: CASSKVGQRPGTPQHF. DNA for the CDR3: TGTGCCAGCAGCAAAGTTGGACAGAGGCCAGGTACGCCCCAGCATTTT.

The V call is TRBV1, the J call TRBJ2-1; the table's D call, TRBD1, has no DNA check behind it. TRBV1 is a listed pseudogene. CDR3 size: 16 residues. CDR3 protein: CTSSQEGAGSYNEQFF. The DNA for the CDR3 is TGCACCAGCAGCCAAGAGGGGGCCGGCTCCTACAATGAGCAGTTCTTC.

This clone has a handful of counts. The chain has TRBV2 and TRBJ1-1, with D unclear. With 8 bases removed from V and 3 bases from J, the gap between germline ends came to 19 bases. The CDR3 contains 15 residues. CDR1 and CDR2 from the germline V gene are SNHLY and FYNNEI. CDR3 nucleotide sequence: TGTGCCAGCGTCGATTACCCCAATCGGGACACTGAAGCTTTCTTT. Its translation is CASVDYPNRDTEAFF.

This chain links TRBV7-2 with TRBJ1-3; D not certain. The length of the CDR3 is 13 residues. V lost 2 bases to trimming and J lost 4 bases, with 6 bases between them. Germline V gene data show CDR1 as SGHTA and CDR2 as FQGNSA. The CDR3, as DNA: TGTGCCAGCAGCTTACGTGGCGGAAACACCATATATTTT. It translates to CASSLRGGNTIYF.

The rearrangement links TRBV5-1 to TRBJ2-3; the D is unclear. Looked up from germline, CDR1 is SGHRS and CDR2 is YFSETQ. This CDR3 spans 15 amino acids. The ends were cut back, 1 base at V and 3 bases at J, with 12 bases in the middle. In DNA, the CDR3 is TGCGCCAGCAGCTTGCAGGCACAACAGACAGATACGCAGTATTTT. It is translated as CASSLQAQQTDTQYF.

This clone has a handful of counts. The chain links TRBV30 to TRBJ1-6, with 8 bases that match TRBD1. The ends lost 4 bases at V and 2 bases at J; junction bases unmatched: 1. This CDR3 region has 14 residues. CDR1 GTSNPN and CDR2 SVGIG come from the germline V gene (reference sequence). The CDR3 DNA sequence: TGTGCCTGGACAGGGGGCGCCTATAATTCACCCCTCCACTTT. It encodes CAWTGGAYNSPLHF.

This clone was found a few times. The rearrangement uses TRBV10-3 and TRBJ1-1; no firm D call. From germline, CDR1 is ENHRY and CDR2 SYGVKD. The CDR3 is made up of 12 amino acids. V lost 3 bases to trimming and J lost 1 base, with 3 bases between them. The DNA of the CDR3 is TGTGCCATCAGTGAAGGGAACACTGAAGCTTTCTTT. Translated, it gives CAISEGNTEAFF.

This clone was counted a single time. V usage is TRBV7-2 and J usage is TRBJ1-2; 7 nucleotides align to TRBD1. The trim removed 5 bases at V and 5 bases at J, leaving 8 bases unmatched. The CDR3 sequence is 14 residues long. CDR1 is SGHTA, CDR2 FQGNSA, per germline. The CDR3 DNA reads TGTGCCAGCAGCCGTACAGGGGTGGCTTATGGCTACACCTTC. Translated, it gives CASSRTGVAYGYTF.

The chain couples TRBV6-6 to TRBJ2-1; weak D call: TRBD2 (6 bases). The CDR3 is 14 residues long. The germline CDR1 and CDR2 sequences are MNHNY and SVGAGI (reference sequence). Trimming cost V 0 bases and J 6 bases, with 9 bases left between them. In nucleotides, the CDR3 is TGTGCCAGCAGTTACTCTTCGGGAGTCAATGAGCAGTTCTTC. Amino acids: CASSYSSGVNEQFF.

The chain is built from TRBV19 and TRBJ2-1; a weak D match, TRBD1 (6 bases). The germline CDR1 and CDR2 sequences are LNHDA and SQIVND (reference sequence). Between the trimmed V and J ends, which lost 5 bases and 0 bases, there was a span of 14 bases. The CDR3 has 16 amino acids. CDR3 nucleotide sequence: TGTGCCAGTAGTGGGGGCGTAGAGAGCTCCTACAATGAGCAGTTCTTC. Translated, it gives CASSGGVESSYNEQFF.

The chain couples TRBV7-2 to TRBJ2-7; D not resolved. The CDR3 is 13 residues long. Trimming took off 7 bases at V and 5 bases at J, with 15 bases between the two ends. Germline CDR1 SGHTA, CDR2 FQGNSA. CDR3 nucleotide sequence: TGTGCCAGCAACTCCGGCGTCGTCAACGAGCAGTACTTC. As protein: CASNSGVVNEQYF.

This chain joins TRBV2 and TRBJ2-7; TRBD2 agrees at 8 bases. Germline V gene sequence: CDR1 SNHLY, CDR2 FYNNEI. Losses at the gene ends were 8 bases for V and 6 bases for J; bases not matched to a gene: 9. The CDR3 has 13 amino acids. The CDR3 DNA follows: TGTGCCAGCGACCTCCTCAGCGGGGGCGAGCAGTACTTC. It encodes CASDLLSGGEQYF.

The chain employs TRBV7-3 and TRBJ2-1; 14 nucleotides agree with TRBD2. Germline CDR1 SGHTA, CDR2 FQGTGA. This CDR3 spans 16 amino acids. Trimming at V came to 4 bases and at J to 8 bases, leaving 7 bases not matched to a gene. CDR3 protein: CASSSYGLAGGDEQFF. CDR3 DNA: TGTGCCAGCAGCTCCTACGGACTAGCGGGAGGTGATGAGCAGTTCTTC.

The J gene is TRBJ2-5, the V gene TRBV7-2; D is perhaps TRBD1 or TRBD2 (5 bases each). V lost 5 bases and J lost 5, with 9 bases in between. CDR1 and CDR2 from the germline V gene are SGHTA and FQGNSA. The CDR3 is 12 residues long. The CDR3 region has the DNA TGTGCCAGCAGCCGAGGGACGGAGACCCAGTACTTC. This sequence encodes CASSRGTETQYF.

The chain recombines TRBV19 with TRBJ1-3, with unresolved D. V was trimmed by 3 bases and J by 0 bases, leaving 9 bases between them. CDR3 size: 15 residues. CDR1 and CDR2 (germline): LNHDA, SQIVND (reference sequence). In nucleotides, the CDR3 is TGTGCCAGTAGTATTCTAGCCAGCTCTGGAAACACCATATATTTT. Translating it yields CASSILASSGNTIYF.

The chain employs TRBV27 and TRBJ2-3; no clear D. This CDR3 has 15 amino acids. V shed 2 bases and J shed 4 bases, with 13 bases lying between them. Germline V gene data show CDR1 as MNHEY and CDR2 as SMNVEV (reference sequence). CDR3 DNA: TGTGCCAGCAGTTTAGTCCCAGCCCCCCCAGATACGCAGTATTTT. It codes for CASSLVPAPPDTQYF.